Given below is one TCR beta chain in context. The data belong to a study of T cells after yellow fever vaccination. The germline V gene encodes CDR1 SGHAT and CDR2 FQNNGV. The CDR3 consists of 17 residues. V was clipped by 4 bases and J by 5 bases, with 23 bases between them. MiXCR, run by TCRdb on the 5' RACE reads, gives a single entry per CDR3 protein. The top ten hold about 17% of the sample, which has under 600,000 distinct CDR3 sequences, around a fifth seen once. This receptor was obtained from a man aged 18 to 29 who received the YFV17D yellow fever vaccine. The rearrangement links TRBV11-2 to TRBJ2-5, with D possibly matching TRBD2 (5 bases). Sequencing was performed on PBMCs, taken roughly 23 days after the first yellow fever vaccination. In DNA form, the CDR3 reads TGTGCCAGCAGCTCCCCTGGTAGCAGGCCCTCGGGGGAGACCCAGTACTTC. Translation: CASSSPGSRPSGETQYF.